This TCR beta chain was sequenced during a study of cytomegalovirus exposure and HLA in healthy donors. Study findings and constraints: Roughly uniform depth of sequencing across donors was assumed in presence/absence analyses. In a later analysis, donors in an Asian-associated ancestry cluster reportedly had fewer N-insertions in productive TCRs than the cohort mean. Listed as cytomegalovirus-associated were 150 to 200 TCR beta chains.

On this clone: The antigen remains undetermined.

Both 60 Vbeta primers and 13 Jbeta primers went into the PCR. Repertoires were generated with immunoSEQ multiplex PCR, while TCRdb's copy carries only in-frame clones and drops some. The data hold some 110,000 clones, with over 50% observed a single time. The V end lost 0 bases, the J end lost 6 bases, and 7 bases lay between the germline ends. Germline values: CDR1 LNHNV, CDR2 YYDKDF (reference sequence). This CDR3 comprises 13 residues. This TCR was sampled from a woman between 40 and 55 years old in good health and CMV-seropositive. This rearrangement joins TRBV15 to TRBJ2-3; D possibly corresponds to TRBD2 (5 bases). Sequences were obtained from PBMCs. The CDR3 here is CATSRDQRDTQYF. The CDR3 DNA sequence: TGTGCCACCAGCAGAGACCAGCGGGATACGCAGTATTTT.